Listed here is a single TCR beta chain. Its antigen is undetermined. The entry originates in a study of cytomegalovirus exposure and HLA in healthy donors. Broader study findings: Researchers reported in a later analysis that a missense DCLRE1C variant was tied to TCR beta V- and J-gene trimming. Later, an analysis found that common viral pathogens appeared to be linked with several of the most significant clusters. According to an earlier analysis, most TCR beta V segments yielded productive rearrangements about 90% or about 30% of the time.

60 Vbeta and 13 Jbeta primers were used in PCR. The repertoire was sequenced with immunoSEQ multiplex PCR; TCRdb's copy has only in-frame clones and lacks some. The sample comprises more than 150,000 clones, about four fifths of which are singletons, and about 1.9% rests with the top ten. CDR3 size: 13 residues. Germline values: CDR1 LNHDA, CDR2 SQIVND (reference sequence). V dropped 3 bases and J dropped 12 bases, with 17 bases sitting between them. Donors were nominally healthy when sampled, though unrecorded immune exposures were likely. Sequenced material: PBMCs. This chain links TRBV19 with TRBJ1-1; D not resolved. This clonotype was obtained from a woman aged 25 to 39 in good health and CMV-seronegative. CDR3 sequence reads: CASSIELLGRTFF. DNA for the CDR3: TGTGCCAGTAGTATCGAGTTACTCGGGAGAACTTTCTTT. Full variable domain (rest looked up from reference TRBV19 and TRBJ1-1): DGGITQSPKYLFRKEGQNVTLSCEQNLNHDAMYWYRQDPGQGLRLIYYSQIVNDFQKGDIAEGYSVSREKKESFPLTVTSAQKNPTAFYLCASSIELLGRTFFGQGTRLTVV.